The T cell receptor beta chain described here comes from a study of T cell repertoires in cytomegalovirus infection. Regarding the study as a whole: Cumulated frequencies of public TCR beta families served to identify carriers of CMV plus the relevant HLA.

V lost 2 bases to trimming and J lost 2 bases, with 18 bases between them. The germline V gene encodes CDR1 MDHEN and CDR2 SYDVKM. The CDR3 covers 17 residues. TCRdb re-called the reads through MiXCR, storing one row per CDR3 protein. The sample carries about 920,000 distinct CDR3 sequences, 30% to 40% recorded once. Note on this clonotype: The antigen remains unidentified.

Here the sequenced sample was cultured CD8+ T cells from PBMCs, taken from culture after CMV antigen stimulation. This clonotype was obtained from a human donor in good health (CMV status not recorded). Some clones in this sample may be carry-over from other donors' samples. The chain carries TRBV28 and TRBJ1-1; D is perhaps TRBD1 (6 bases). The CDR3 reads CASSLGIREGGNTEAFF. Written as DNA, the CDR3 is TGTGCCAGCAGTTTAGGGATACGGGAGGGGGGAAACACTGAAGCTTTCTTT.